This T cell receptor beta chain was sequenced during a study of human T cells and chemical hapten exposure. The CDR3 is 13 residues long. J gave up 11 bases and V 0 bases, and 5 bases lay outside the gene matches. Germline values: CDR1 LGHNA, CDR2 YSLEER. MiXCR, applied by TCRdb to the RACE reads, yields one record per CDR3 protein. The sample gives some 110,000 distinct CDR3 sequences, 30% to 35% of which show up once; roughly 3% is in the top ten. Time point in this sample: patch test 3, about 24 weeks after DPC sensitization. As for treatment: therapeutic diphenylcyclopropenone sensitization with weekly scalp DPC.

The chain combines TRBV4-3 with TRBJ2-3, with 7 bases aligning to TRBD1. The clonotype comes from a man aged 40-49 years with alopecia areata. Some clones in this sample may be carry-over from other donors' samples. The material sequenced was whole blood, taken in connection with sensitization to the hapten diphenylcyclopropenone (DPC). CDR3 coding DNA: TGCGCCAGCAGCCAAGATAGAGGACAGGAGCAGTATTTT. Protein product: CASSQDRGQEQYF.